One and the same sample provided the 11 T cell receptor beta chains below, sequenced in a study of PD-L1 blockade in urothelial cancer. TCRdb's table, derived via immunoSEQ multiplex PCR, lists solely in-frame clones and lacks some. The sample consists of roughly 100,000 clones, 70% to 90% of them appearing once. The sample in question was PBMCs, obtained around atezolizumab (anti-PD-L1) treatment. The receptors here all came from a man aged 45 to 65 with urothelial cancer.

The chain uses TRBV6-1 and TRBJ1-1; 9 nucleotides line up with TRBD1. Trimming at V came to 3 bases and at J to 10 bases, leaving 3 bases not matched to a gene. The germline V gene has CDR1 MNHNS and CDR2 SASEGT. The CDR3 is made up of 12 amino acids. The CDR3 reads CASSEAGQGAFF. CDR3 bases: TGTGCCAGCAGTGAGGCGGGACAGGGAGCTTTCTTT.

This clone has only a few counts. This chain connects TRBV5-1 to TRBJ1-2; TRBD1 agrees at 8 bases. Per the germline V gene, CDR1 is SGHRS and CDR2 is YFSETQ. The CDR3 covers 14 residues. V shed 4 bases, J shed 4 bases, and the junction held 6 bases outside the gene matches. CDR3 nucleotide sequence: TGCGCCAGCAGCACGTCAGGGGGCACCTATGGCTACACCTTC. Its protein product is CASSTSGGTYGYTF.

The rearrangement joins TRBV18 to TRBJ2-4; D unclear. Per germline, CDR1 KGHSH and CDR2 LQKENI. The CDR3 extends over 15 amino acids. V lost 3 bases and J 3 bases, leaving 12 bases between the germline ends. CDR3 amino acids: CASSPRFKRKNIQYF. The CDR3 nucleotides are TGTGCCAGCTCACCCCGTTTCAAGCGCAAAAACATTCAGTACTTC. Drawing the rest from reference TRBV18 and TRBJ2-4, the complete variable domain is NAGVMQNPRHLVRRRGQEARLRCSPMKGHSHVYWYRQLPEEGLKFMVYLQKENIIDESGMPKERFSAEFPKEGPSILRIQQVVRGDSAAYFCASSPRFKRKNIQYFGAGTRLSVL.

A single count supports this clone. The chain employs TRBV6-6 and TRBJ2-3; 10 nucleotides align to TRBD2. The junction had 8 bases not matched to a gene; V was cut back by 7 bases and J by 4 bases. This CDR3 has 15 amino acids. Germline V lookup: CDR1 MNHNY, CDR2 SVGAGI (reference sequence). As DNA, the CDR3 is TGTGCCAGCATCCCAAGCGGGAGGGGACCAGATACGCAGTATTTT. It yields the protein CASIPSGRGPDTQYF.

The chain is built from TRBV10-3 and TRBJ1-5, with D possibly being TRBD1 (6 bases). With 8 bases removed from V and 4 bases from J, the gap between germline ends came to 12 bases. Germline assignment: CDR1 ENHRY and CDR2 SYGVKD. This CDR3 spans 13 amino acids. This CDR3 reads CAIGTGPNQPQHF. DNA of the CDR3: TGTGCCATCGGAACAGGGCCTAATCAGCCCCAGCATTTT.

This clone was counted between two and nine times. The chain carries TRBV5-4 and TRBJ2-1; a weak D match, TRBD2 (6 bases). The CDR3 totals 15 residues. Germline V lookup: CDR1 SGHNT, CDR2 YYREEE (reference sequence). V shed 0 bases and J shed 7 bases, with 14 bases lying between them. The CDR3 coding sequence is TGTGCCAGCAGCTTGGTGGAGGGAGGTTTTAATGAGCAGTTCTTC. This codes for CASSLVEGGFNEQFF.

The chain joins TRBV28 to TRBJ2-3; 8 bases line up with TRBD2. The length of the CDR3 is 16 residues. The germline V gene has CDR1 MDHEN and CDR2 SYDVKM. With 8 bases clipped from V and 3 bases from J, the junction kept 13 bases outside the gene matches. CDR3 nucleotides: TGTGCCAGCTTGCCCCCAAGCGGGAGAGGTACAGATACGCAGTATTTT. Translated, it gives CASLPPSGRGTDTQYF.

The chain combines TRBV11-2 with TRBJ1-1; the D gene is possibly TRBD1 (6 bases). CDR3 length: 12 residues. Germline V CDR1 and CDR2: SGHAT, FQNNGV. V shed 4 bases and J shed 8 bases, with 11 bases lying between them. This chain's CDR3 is CASSSWTEEAFF. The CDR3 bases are TGTGCCAGCAGCTCCTGGACAGAGGAAGCTTTCTTT.

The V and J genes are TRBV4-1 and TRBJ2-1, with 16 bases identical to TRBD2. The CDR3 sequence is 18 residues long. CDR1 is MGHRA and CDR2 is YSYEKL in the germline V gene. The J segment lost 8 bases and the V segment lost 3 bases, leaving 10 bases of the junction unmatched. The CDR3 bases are TGCGCCAGCAGCCACAGGGGACTAGCGGGAGGGCCTTTATATGAGCAGTTCTTC. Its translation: CASSHRGLAGGPLYEQFF.

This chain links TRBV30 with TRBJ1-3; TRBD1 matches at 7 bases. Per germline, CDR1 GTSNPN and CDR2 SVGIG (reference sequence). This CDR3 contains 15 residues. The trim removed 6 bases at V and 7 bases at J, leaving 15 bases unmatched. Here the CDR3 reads CACPRWDSLDNTIYF. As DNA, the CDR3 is TGTGCCTGTCCTCGGTGGGACAGCTTAGACAACACCATATATTTT.

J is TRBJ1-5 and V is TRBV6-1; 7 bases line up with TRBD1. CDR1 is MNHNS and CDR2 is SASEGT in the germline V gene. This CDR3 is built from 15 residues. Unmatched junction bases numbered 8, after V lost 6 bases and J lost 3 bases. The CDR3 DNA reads TGTGCCAGCAGCCCGCCGACAGGGATCAATCAGCCCCAGCATTTT. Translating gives CASSPPTGINQPQHF.